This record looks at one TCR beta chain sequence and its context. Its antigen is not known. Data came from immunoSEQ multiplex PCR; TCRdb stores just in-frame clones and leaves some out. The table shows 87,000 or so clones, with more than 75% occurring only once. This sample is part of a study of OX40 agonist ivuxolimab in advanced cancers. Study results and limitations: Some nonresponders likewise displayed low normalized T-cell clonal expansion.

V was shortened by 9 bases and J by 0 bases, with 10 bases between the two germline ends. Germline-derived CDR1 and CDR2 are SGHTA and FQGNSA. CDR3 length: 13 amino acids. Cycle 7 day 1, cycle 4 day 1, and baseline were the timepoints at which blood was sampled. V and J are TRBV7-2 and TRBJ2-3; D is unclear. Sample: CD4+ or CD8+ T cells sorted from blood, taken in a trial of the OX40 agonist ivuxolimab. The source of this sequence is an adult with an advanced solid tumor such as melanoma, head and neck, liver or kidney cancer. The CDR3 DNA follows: TGTGCCAGATCGGATCTTAGCACAGATACGCAGTATTTT. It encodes CARSDLSTDTQYF.